This TCR beta chain was captured in a study of blood T cell repertoires in COVID-19. Whole-study context: T cells, B-cell-depleted T cells, or PBMCs provided the cDNA or gDNA that served as material.

The cohort comprised adults aged roughly 18 to 95 years residing in approximately 25 US areas. Trimming removed 2 bases from V and 3 bases from J; junction bases left unmatched: 4. Looked up from germline, CDR1 is MNHEY and CDR2 is SMNVEV (reference sequence). The CDR3 length is 14 residues. Turning to this clone: This sample also contains other DNA sequences that code for the same CDR3.

In the study's own analysis: Using reference gene primer amplification, nucleated cell counts were estimated. Assay used: immunoSEQ multiplex PCR; TCRdb lists only in-frame clones, some missing. V and J calls plus clone size are reproduced from that table; the DNA served to infer D and trimming. The sample lists about 350,000 clones; less than 90% were seen once. The TCR sequence derives from a woman aged 25 to 45 who had recovered from COVID-19. This chain joins TRBV27 and TRBJ2-7; the match to TRBD1 covers 7 bases. Sequencing input: PBMCs or T cells enriched from blood (not recorded which). CDR3 region: CASSLTGADYEQYF. In nucleotides, the CDR3 is TGTGCCAGCAGTTTAACAGGGGCCGACTACGAGCAGTACTTC.